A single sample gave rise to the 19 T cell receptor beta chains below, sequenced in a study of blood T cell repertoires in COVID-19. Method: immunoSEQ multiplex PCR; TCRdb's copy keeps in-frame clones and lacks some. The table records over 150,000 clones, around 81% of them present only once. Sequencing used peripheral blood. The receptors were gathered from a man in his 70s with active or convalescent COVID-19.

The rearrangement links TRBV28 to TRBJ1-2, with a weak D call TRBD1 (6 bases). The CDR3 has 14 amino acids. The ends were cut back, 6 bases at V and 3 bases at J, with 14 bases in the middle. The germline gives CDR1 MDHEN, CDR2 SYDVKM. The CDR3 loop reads CASRTRGGHYGYTF. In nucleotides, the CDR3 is TGTGCCAGCAGGACCCGAGGGGGACACTATGGCTACACCTTC.

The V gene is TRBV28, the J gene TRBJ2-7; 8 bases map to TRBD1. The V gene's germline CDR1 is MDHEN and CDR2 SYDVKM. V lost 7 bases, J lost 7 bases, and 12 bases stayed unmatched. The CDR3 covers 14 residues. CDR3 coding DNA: TGTGCCAGCACCCTTATCCAGGGGGCGTCTGAGCAGTACTTC. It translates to CASTLIQGASEQYF. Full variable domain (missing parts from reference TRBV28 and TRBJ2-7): DVKVTQSSRYLVKRTGEKVFLECVQDMDHENMFWYRQDPGLGLRLIYFSYDVKMKEKGDIPEGYSVSREKKERFSLILESASTNQTSMYLCASTLIQGASEQYFGPGTRLTVT.

The DNA of the CDR3 is TGTGCCTGGTCCCTGACCGCGTCCGACTACAATGGCTACACCTTC. This gives the protein CAWSLTASDYNGYTF. This chain uses TRBV30 with TRBJ1-2, with unresolved D. The CDR3 loop spans 15 amino acids. Germline-derived CDR1 and CDR2 are GTSNPN and SVGIG (reference sequence). V was pared by 5 bases and J by 6 bases, with 22 bases between.

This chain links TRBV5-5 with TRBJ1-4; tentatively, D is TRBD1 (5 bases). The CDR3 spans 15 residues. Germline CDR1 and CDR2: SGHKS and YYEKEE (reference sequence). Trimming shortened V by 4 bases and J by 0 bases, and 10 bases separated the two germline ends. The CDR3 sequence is CASSLVTATNEKLFF. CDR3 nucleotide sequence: TGTGCCAGCAGCCTTGTGACAGCAACTAATGAAAAACTGTTTTTT. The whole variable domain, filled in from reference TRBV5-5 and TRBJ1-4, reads DAGVTQSPTHLIKTRGQQVTLRCSPISGHKSVSWYQQVLGQGPQFIFQYYEKEERGRGNFPDRFSARQFPNYSSELNVNALLLGDSALYLCASSLVTATNEKLFFGSGTQLSVL.

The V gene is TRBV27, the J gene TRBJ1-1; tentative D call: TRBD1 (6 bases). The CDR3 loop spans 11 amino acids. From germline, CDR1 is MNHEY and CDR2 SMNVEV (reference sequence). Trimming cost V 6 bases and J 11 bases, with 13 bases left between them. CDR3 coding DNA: TGTGCCAGCAGAACAGGGATGCTGGCTTTCTTT. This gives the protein CASRTGMLAFF.

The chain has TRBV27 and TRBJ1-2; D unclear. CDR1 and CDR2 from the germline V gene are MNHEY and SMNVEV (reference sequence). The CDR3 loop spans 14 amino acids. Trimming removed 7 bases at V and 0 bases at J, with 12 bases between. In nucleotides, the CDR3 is TGTGCCAGCAAGGCAGGCTCAGCTAACTATGGCTACACCTTC. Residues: CASKAGSANYGYTF.

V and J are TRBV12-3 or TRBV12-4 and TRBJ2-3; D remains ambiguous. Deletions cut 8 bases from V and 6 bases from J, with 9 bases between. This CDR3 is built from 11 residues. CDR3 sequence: CASAVWDTQYF. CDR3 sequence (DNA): TGTGCCAGCGCGGTCTGGGATACGCAGTATTTT.

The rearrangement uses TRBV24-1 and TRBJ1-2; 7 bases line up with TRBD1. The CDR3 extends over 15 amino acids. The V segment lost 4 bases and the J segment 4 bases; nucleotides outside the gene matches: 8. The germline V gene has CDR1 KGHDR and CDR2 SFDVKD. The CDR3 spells CATSETGAPPYGYTF. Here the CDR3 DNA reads TGTGCCACCAGTGAAACAGGGGCCCCTCCCTATGGCTACACCTTC.

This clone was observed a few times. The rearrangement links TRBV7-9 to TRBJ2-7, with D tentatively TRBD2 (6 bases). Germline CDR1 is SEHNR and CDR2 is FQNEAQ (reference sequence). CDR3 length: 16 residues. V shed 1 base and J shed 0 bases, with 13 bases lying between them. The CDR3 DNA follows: TGTGCCAGCAGCTTAGAGGAGGGGTACTACTCCTACGAGCAGTACTTC. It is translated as CASSLEEGYYSYEQYF.

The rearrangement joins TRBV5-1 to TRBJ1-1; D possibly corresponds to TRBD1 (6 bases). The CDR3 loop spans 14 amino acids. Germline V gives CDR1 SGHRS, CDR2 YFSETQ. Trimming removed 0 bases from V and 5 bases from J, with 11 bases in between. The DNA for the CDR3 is TGCGCCAGCAGCTTGGGGCAGGGGCGAACTGAAGCTTTCTTT. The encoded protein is CASSLGQGRTEAFF.

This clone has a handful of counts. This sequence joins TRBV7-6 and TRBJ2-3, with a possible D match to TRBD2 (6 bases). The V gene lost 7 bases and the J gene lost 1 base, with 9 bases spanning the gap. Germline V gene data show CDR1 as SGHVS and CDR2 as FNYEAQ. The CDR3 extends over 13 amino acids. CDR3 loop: CASNSGGTDTQYF. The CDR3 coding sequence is TGTGCCAGCAATTCGGGAGGCACAGATACGCAGTATTTT. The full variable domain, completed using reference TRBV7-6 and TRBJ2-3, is GAGVSQSPRYKVTKRGQDVALRCDPISGHVSLYWYRQALGQGPEFLTYFNYEAQQDKSGLPNDRFSAERPEGSISTLTIQRTEQRDSAMYRCASNSGGTDTQYFGPGTRLTVL.

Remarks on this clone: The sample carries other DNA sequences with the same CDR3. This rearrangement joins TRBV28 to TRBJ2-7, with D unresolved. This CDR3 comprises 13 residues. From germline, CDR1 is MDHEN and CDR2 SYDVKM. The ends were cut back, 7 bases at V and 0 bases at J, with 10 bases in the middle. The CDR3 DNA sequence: TGTGCCAGCACGAGGCGGAGCTCCTACGAGCAGTACTTC. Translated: CASTRRSSYEQYF.

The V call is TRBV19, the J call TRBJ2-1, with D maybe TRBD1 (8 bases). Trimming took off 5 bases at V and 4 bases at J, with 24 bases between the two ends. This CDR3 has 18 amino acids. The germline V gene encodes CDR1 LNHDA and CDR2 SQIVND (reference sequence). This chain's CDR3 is CASSGHRGGYQGYNEQFF. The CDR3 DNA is TGTGCCAGTAGTGGTCACAGGGGGGGGTACCAGGGGTACAATGAGCAGTTCTTC. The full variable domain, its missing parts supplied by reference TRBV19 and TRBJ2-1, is DGGITQSPKYLFRKEGQNVTLSCEQNLNHDAMYWYRQDPGQGLRLIYYSQIVNDFQKGDIAEGYSVSREKKESFPLTVTSAQKNPTAFYLCASSGHRGGYQGYNEQFFGPGTRLTVL.

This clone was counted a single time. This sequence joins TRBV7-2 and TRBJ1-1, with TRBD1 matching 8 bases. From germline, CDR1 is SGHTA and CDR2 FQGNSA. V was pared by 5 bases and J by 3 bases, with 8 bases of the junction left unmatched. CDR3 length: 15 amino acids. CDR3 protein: CASSPETGVYTEAFF. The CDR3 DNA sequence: TGTGCCAGCAGCCCTGAGACAGGGGTATACACTGAAGCTTTCTTT.

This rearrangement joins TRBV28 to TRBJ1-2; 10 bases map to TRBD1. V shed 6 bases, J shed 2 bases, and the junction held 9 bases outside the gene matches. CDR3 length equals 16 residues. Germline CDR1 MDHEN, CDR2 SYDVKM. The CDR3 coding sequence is TGTGCCAGCAGCCCTGACAGGGGGCCCAAGAACTATGGCTACACCTTC. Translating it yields CASSPDRGPKNYGYTF.

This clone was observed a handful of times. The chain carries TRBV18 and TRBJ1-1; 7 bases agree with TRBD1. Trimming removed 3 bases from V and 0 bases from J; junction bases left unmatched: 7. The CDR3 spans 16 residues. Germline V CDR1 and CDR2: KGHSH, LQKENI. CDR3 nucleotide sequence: TGTGCCAGCTCACCGAGTAGGGGACAGTTGAACACTGAAGCTTTCTTT. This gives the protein CASSPSRGQLNTEAFF.

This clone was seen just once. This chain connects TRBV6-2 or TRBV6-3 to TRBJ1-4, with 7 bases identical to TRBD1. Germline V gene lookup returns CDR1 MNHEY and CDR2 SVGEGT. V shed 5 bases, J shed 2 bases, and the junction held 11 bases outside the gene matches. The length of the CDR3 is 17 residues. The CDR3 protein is CASSRDRVVSTNEKLFF. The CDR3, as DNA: TGTGCCAGCAGTCGCGACAGGGTGGTGTCGACTAATGAAAAACTGTTTTTT.

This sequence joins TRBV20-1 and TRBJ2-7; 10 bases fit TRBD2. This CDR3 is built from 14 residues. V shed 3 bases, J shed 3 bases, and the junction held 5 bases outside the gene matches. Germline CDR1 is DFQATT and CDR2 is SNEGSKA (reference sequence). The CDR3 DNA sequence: TGCAGTGCTAGTCCCCAGCGGGGGGGCTACGAGCAGTACTTC. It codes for CSASPQRGGYEQYF.

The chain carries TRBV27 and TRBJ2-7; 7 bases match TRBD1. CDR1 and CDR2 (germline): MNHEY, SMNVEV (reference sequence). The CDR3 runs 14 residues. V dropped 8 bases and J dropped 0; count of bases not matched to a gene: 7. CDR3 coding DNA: TGTGCCAGCGCTCGGGACAGACGCTCCTACGAGCAGTACTTC. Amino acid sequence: CASARDRRSYEQYF.